These T cell receptor beta chains were read from a single sample in a study of blood T cell repertoires in COVID-19. Repertoires were generated with immunoSEQ multiplex PCR, while TCRdb's copy carries only in-frame clones and drops some. The table lists some 210,000 clones, almost 85% of them singletons. The sequencing sample was made of peripheral blood. These receptors were collected from a woman aged 40 to 50 with acute or convalescent COVID-19. The CDR3 runs from the conserved cysteine through the conserved F or W. D genes are given only for firm matches. Rows may omit the clone size; those that give it use once, few, many or a size class.

TRBJ2-2,TRBD1,.,TRBV7-6,TGTGCCAGCAGCTTAGAACAGGGGATGACCGGGGAGCTGTTTTTT,CASSLEQGMTGELFF
TRBJ2-1,.,.,TRBV10-3,TGTGCCATCAGCCGGGCGGCAGGGCACTCCTACAATGAGCAGTTCTTC,CAISRAAGHSYNEQFF
TRBJ2-3,TRBD2,.,TRBV6-5,TGTGCCAGCAGTTTGGGACTAGCTTGGGGAGATACGCAGTATTTT,CASSLGLAWGDTQYF
TRBJ2-1,TRBD2,.,TRBV10-2,TGCGCCAGCAGTGATACCGGGACTAGCGGGAGGGCCACGCATGAGCAGTTCTTC,CASSDTGTSGRATHEQFF
TRBJ2-5,.,.,TRBV7-2,TGTGCCAGCAGCTCTTTAGGAGGCGGGAACGGGGGAGAGACCCAGTACTTC,CASSSLGGGNGGETQYF
TRBJ1-5,.,.,TRBV15,TGTGCCACCAGCAGAGGGGCAAACCAGCCCCAGCATTTT,CATSRGANQPQHF
TRBJ2-1,TRBD2,.,TRBV9,TGTGCCAGCAGCGTATCCGGGACTACCTACAATGAGCAGTTCTTC,CASSVSGTTYNEQFF
TRBJ1-2,.,few,TRBV21-1,TGTGCCAGCAGCCTCCTGGGGGGGGATGGCTACACCTTC,CASSLLGGDGYTF
TRBJ2-7,TRBD2,.,TRBV10-2,TGCGCCAGCAGCCTGAGCGGGGGTATTTCCTACGAGCAGTACTTC,CASSLSGGISYEQYF
TRBJ1-3,TRBD1,few,TRBV9,TGTGCCAGCAGCCCAGGGACAGGGGAAATTGGAAACACCATATATTTT,CASSPGTGEIGNTIYF
TRBJ2-7,.,.,TRBV6-6,TGTGCCAGCTCGTGGGGGGGCGAAACCTACGAGCAGTACTTC,CASSWGGETYEQYF
TRBJ1-2,TRBD1,many,TRBV10-3,TGTGCCATCAGTCAGCCCGACAGGGTGACCTATGGCTACACCTTC,CAISQPDRVTYGYTF
TRBJ2-3,TRBD2,few,TRBV10-1,TGCGCCAGCAGTGAGTTACTAGCGGGGGGAAATACGCAGTATTTT,CASSELLAGGNTQYF
TRBJ2-3,TRBD2,.,TRBV5-1,TGCGCCAGCAGCTTCCCTGTAGCGGGGAGGTGGTCAGATACGCAGTATTTT,CASSFPVAGRWSDTQYF
TRBJ1-6,TRBD1,few,TRBV27,TGTGCCAGCAGTCCAAGGACAGGGTTCGGAAATTCACCCCTCCACTTT,CASSPRTGFGNSPLHF
TRBJ1-2,.,.,TRBV4-3,TGCGCCAGCAGCCCAGAGGGCAGTCCTAACTATGGCTACACCTTC,CASSPEGSPNYGYTF
TRBJ1-3,.,few,TRBV6-6,TGTGCCAGCAGTTTCGGACAGTCCTCTGGAAACACCATATATTTT,CASSFGQSSGNTIYF
TRBJ1-2,.,many,TRBV5-5,TGTGCCAGCAGCTTGCTGCAGTCAACCTATGGCTACACCTTC,CASSLLQSTYGYTF
TRBJ2-7,TRBD2,.,TRBV29-1,TGCAGCGTTGCGGGACTAGGACCCTACGAGCAGTACTTC,CSVAGLGPYEQYF
TRBJ2-1,.,.,TRBV4-2,TGTGCCAGCAGCCAAGATCGTATCCGGGGGAATGAGCAGTTCTTC,CASSQDRIRGNEQFF
TRBJ1-1,.,.,TRBV13,TGTGCCAGCAGCGGAGCAGGGGTTGGGAACACTGAAGCTTTCTTT,CASSGAGVGNTEAFF
TRBJ2-1,TRBD2,.,TRBV7-3,TGTGCCAGCAGCGCCTTAGCGGGGGTGAACAATGAGCAGTTCTTC,CASSALAGVNNEQFF
TRBJ2-7,TRBD2,once,TRBV6-5,TGTGCCAGCAGACCGGGAGGGGGGAGGGCCTACGAGCAGTACTTC,CASRPGGGRAYEQYF
TRBJ2-2,.,many,TRBV13,TGTGCCAGCAGCTTAGGCCATGGGAGGTACACGAACACCGGGGAGCTGTTTTTT,CASSLGHGRYTNTGELFF
TRBJ2-1,.,.,TRBV9,TGTGCCAGCAGCGTTTTTGGAGCTGGGGGCGATGAGCAGTTCTTC,CASSVFGAGGDEQFF
TRBJ2-7,.,.,TRBV20-1,TGCAGTGGTAAGGGGGACTACGAGCAGTACTTC,CSGKGDYEQYF
TRBJ1-2,TRBD1,few,TRBV30,TGTGCCTGGATGGGGACAGGGAAGGTAGATGGCTACACCTTC,CAWMGTGKVDGYTF